Only one count was recorded for the clone carrying this T cell receptor (beta chain). Antigen specificity is unknown. Repertoires were generated with immunoSEQ multiplex PCR, while TCRdb's copy carries only in-frame clones and drops some. The repertoire includes under 200,000 clones, about nine tenths of them detected once, and 3.5% to 4.5% sits in the top ten. This entry belongs to a study of cytomegalovirus exposure and HLA in healthy donors. V lost 3 bases, J lost 10 bases, and 4 bases stayed unmatched. The germline CDR1 and CDR2 sequences are SQVTM and ANQGSEA. The CDR3 is 13 amino acids. Points from the study as a whole: Cytomegalovirus association was listed for approximately 160 TCR beta chains. According to a subsequent analysis, TCR clusters identified in the first cohort showed a tendency to co-occur across the approximately 120 validation repertoires. For most TCR sequences rarity was the rule, although some public TCRs occurred in many donors.

The sequenced sample was PBMCs. This receptor was obtained from a man aged 18 to 30 in good health and CMV-seropositive. The chain recombines TRBV29-1 with TRBJ2-1; the match to TRBD2 covers 12 bases. The CDR3 spells CSVDTSGRMEQFF. DNA for the CDR3: TGCAGCGTTGACACTAGCGGGAGGATGGAGCAGTTCTTC.